These 24 T cell receptor beta chains were sequenced from one sample in a study of blood T cell repertoires in COVID-19. Profiled with immunoSEQ multiplex PCR; TCRdb holds only in-frame clones, not every one. The sample records fewer than 130,000 clones, 80% to 90% being singletons. What was sequenced was peripheral blood. These receptors all come from a woman aged 80 or older with acute or convalescent COVID-19.

This sequence joins TRBV19 and TRBJ2-3, with 9 bases that match TRBD1. This CDR3 region has 14 residues. Germline V gene lookup returns CDR1 LNHDA and CDR2 SQIVND (reference sequence). V shed 4 bases, J shed 6 bases, and the junction held 5 bases outside the gene matches. The CDR3 loop reads CASSTGQGVDTQYF. DNA for the CDR3: TGTGCCAGTAGTACGGGACAGGGCGTCGATACGCAGTATTTT.

This chain joins TRBV6-1 and TRBJ1-1; TRBD1 is a possible D gene (6 bases). Germline V gene sequence: CDR1 MNHNS, CDR2 SASEGT. Trimming removed 0 bases from V and 6 bases from J, with 17 bases in between. This CDR3 contains 16 residues. DNA of the CDR3: TGTGCCAGCAGTGAAGCTAGCGGGACACCTAGGGCTGAAGCTTTCTTT. It translates to CASSEASGTPRAEAFF.

This clone occurred once. The V gene is TRBV7-9, the J gene TRBJ2-1; no clear D. This CDR3 is built from 16 residues. Looked up from germline, CDR1 is SEHNR and CDR2 is FQNEAQ (reference sequence). V lost 3 bases to trimming and J lost 4 bases, with 16 bases between them. In DNA, the CDR3 is TGTGCCAGCAGCTTTATGGCCCTGGCCAGATACAATGAGCAGTTCTTC. Translating gives CASSFMALARYNEQFF. Drawing the rest from reference TRBV7-9 and TRBJ2-1, the complete variable domain is DTGVSQNPRHKITKRGQNVTFRCDPISEHNRLYWYRQTLGQGPEFLTYFQNEAQLEKSRLLSDRFSAERPKGSFSTLEIQRTEQGDSAMYLCASSFMALARYNEQFFGPGTRLTVL.

The chain recombines TRBV5-6 with TRBJ2-2; 13 bases line up with TRBD2. Trimming cost V 2 bases and J 6 bases; bases outside gene matches: 7. Per germline, CDR1 SGHDT and CDR2 YYEEEE. This CDR3 spans 17 amino acids. The CDR3 DNA is TGTGCCAGCAGCTTAAATGGACTAGCGGGGGCTCCCGGGGAGCTGTTTTTT. It is translated as CASSLNGLAGAPGELFF. Full variable domain (rest looked up from reference TRBV5-6 and TRBJ2-2): DAGVTQSPTHLIKTRGQQVTLRCSPKSGHDTVSWYQQALGQGPQFIFQYYEEEERQRGNFPDRFSGHQFPNYSSELNVNALLLGDSALYLCASSLNGLAGAPGELFFGEGSRLTVL.

This chain links TRBV24-1 with TRBJ2-3; 9 nucleotides agree with TRBD1. The CDR3 is 16 residues long. Germline V gene data show CDR1 as KGHDR and CDR2 as SFDVKD. With 3 bases clipped from V and 5 bases from J, the junction kept 8 bases outside the gene matches. CDR3 in amino acids: CATSDTTGTGQDTQYF. The CDR3 nucleotides are TGTGCCACCAGTGATACCACCGGGACAGGGCAAGATACGCAGTATTTT.

Here the CDR3 DNA reads TGTGCCAGCAGTGAAGACAGGGTCACCGGGGAGCTGTTTTTT. It codes for CASSEDRVTGELFF. The chain is built from TRBV6-1 and TRBJ2-2; possibly TRBD1 for D (6 bases). This CDR3 spans 14 amino acids. The germline gives CDR1 MNHNS, CDR2 SASEGT. Deletions cut 1 base from V and 4 bases from J, with 7 bases between.

V is TRBV5-1 and J is TRBJ2-2, with TRBD1 matching over 9 bases. The germline V gene has CDR1 SGHRS and CDR2 YFSETQ. J gave up 5 bases and V 5 bases, and 10 bases lay outside the gene matches. The CDR3 runs 16 residues. The CDR3 region is CASRNTGGAGTGELFF. CDR3 bases: TGCGCCAGCAGGAATACAGGGGGCGCGGGGACCGGGGAGCTGTTTTTT.

The V and J genes are TRBV4-1 and TRBJ2-2; 7 bases match TRBD1. The V and J ends lost 0 bases and 1 base, in that order; junction bases with no gene match: 5. CDR3 size: 17 residues. CDR1 and CDR2 from the germline V gene are MGHRA and YSYEKL. The CDR3 DNA sequence: TGCGCCAGCAGCCAAGAGGACAGGACTTGGAACACCGGGGAGCTGTTTTTT. Its protein product is CASSQEDRTWNTGELFF.

The gene calls are TRBV6-2 or TRBV6-3 and TRBJ2-7, with TRBD2 matching 9 bases. The CDR3 sequence is 14 residues long. The ends lost 3 bases at V and 3 bases at J; junction bases unmatched: 3. The germline V gene has CDR1 MNHEY and CDR2 SVGEGT. The CDR3 sequence: CASSYSGGNYEQYF. Written as DNA, the CDR3 is TGTGCCAGCAGTTATAGCGGGGGAAACTACGAGCAGTACTTC.

In this sample, this clone turned up once. The chain employs TRBV7-2 and TRBJ1-5; maybe TRBD1 (5 bases). Trimming stripped 1 base from V and 5 bases from J, with 9 bases between. CDR1 is SGHTA and CDR2 is FQGNSA in the germline V gene. CDR3 length: 14 amino acids. The CDR3 region is CASSLVGGDQPQHF. The CDR3 region has the DNA TGTGCCAGCAGCTTAGTTGGGGGGGATCAGCCCCAGCATTTT.

This clone has only one observation. The V and J genes are TRBV5-1 and TRBJ2-2; D possibly corresponds to TRBD1 (5 bases). Germline lookup yields CDR1 SGHRS and CDR2 YFSETQ. V was shortened by 1 base and J by 5 bases, with 12 bases between the two germline ends. The CDR3 runs to 15 residues. This CDR3 is CASSLRTIATGELFF. CDR3 nucleotide sequence: TGCGCCAGCAGCTTGCGGACAATAGCAACCGGGGAGCTGTTTTTT.

This chain connects TRBV5-1 to TRBJ2-6; D is ambiguous. CDR3 length: 20 amino acids. CDR1 SGHRS and CDR2 YFSETQ come from the germline V gene. Trimming shortened V by 0 bases and J by 1 base, and 20 bases separated the two germline ends. Here the CDR3 DNA reads TGCGCCAGCAGCTTGGGAGGTGGCTCTCAATTCAGATCTGGGGCCAACGTCCTGACTTTC. Residues: CASSLGGGSQFRSGANVLTF.

The rearrangement joins TRBV9 to TRBJ2-3; D unresolved. The CDR3 covers 15 residues. Germline CDR1 is SGDLS and CDR2 is YYNGEE. Trimming took off 0 bases at V and 1 base at J, with 9 bases between the two ends. Written as DNA, the CDR3 is TGTGCCAGCAGCGTAGCGCAGGCCCGCACAGATACGCAGTATTTT. Translation: CASSVAQARTDTQYF.

J is TRBJ2-5 and V is TRBV10-2; the D gene is possibly TRBD2 (6 bases). In germline, CDR1 is WSHSY, CDR2 SAAADI. CDR3 length: 13 residues. The V gene lost 8 bases and the J gene lost 4 bases, with 14 bases spanning the gap. CDR3 protein: CASGRDWGETQYF. CDR3 nucleotide sequence: TGCGCCAGCGGAAGGGACTGGGGAGAGACCCAGTACTTC.

The chain uses TRBV6-6 and TRBJ2-7; TRBD1 matches at 9 bases. J gave up 3 bases and V 5 bases, and 8 bases lay outside the gene matches. Germline-derived CDR1 and CDR2 are MNHNY and SVGAGI (reference sequence). The CDR3 runs 15 residues. The CDR3 is CASSNSRDRDYEQYF. CDR3 in DNA: TGTGCCAGCAGTAACAGCCGGGACAGGGACTACGAGCAGTACTTC.

The DNA for the CDR3 is TGTGCCAGCCGACAGGGCCAAGAGACCCAGTACTTC. Translated, it gives CASRQGQETQYF. This chain joins TRBV27 and TRBJ2-5, with 7 bases that match TRBD1. This CDR3 region has 12 residues. Trimming cost V 8 bases and J 1 base; bases outside gene matches: 1. The V gene's germline CDR1 is MNHEY and CDR2 SMNVEV (reference sequence).

This clone is a singleton in its sample. The chain couples TRBV29-1 to TRBJ1-1; 9 bases map to TRBD1. This CDR3 has 12 amino acids. CDR1 and CDR2 (germline): SQVTM, ANQGSEA. The trim removed 7 bases at V and 7 bases at J, leaving 7 bases unmatched. CDR3 DNA sequence: TGCAGCGGGGGGACAGGGAGTGTTGAAGCTTTCTTT. Protein product: CSGGTGSVEAFF.

The chain employs TRBV19 and TRBJ2-2, with a weak D call TRBD2 (6 bases). V lost 5 bases and J lost 6, with 19 bases in between. There are 16 residues in the CDR3. Germline V CDR1 and CDR2: LNHDA, SQIVND (reference sequence). CDR3 DNA: TGTGCCAGTAGTTCTTACCCGGGACTTCGACCCGGGGAGCTGTTTTTT. Translating gives CASSSYPGLRPGELFF.

The chain is built from TRBV18 and TRBJ1-1; weak D call: TRBD1 (5 bases). Trimming shortened V by 0 bases and J by 5 bases, and 13 bases separated the two germline ends. The CDR3 loop spans 15 amino acids. In germline, CDR1 is KGHSH, CDR2 LQKENI. The CDR3 DNA follows: TGTGCCAGCTCACCACCGCTAGGGGAGGGGACTGAAGCTTTCTTT. Translated, it gives CASSPPLGEGTEAFF.

The chain uses TRBV6-5 and TRBJ1-2; the D gene is possibly TRBD1 (5 bases). Trimming removed 6 bases from V and 6 bases from J, with 14 bases in between. The germline gives CDR1 MNHEY, CDR2 SVGAGI. This CDR3 contains 13 residues. CDR3 protein: CASRTGTSDGYTF. The CDR3 DNA sequence: TGTGCCAGCAGGACCGGGACTTCCGATGGCTACACCTTC.

This sequence joins TRBV9 and TRBJ2-2; 7 bases are a match to TRBD2. The CDR3 has 16 amino acids. Germline trimming cut 4 bases from V and 4 bases from J; bases unmatched to any gene: 10. CDR1 and CDR2 (germline): SGDLS, YYNGEE. The CDR3: CASSSSGRAGTGELFF. Written as DNA, the CDR3 is TGTGCCAGCAGCTCCTCAGGGAGGGCGGGCACCGGGGAGCTGTTTTTT. The full variable domain, with the rest looked up from reference TRBV9 and TRBJ2-2, is DSGVTQTPKHLITATGQRVTLRCSPRSGDLSVYWYQQSLDQGLQFLIQYYNGEERAKGNILERFSAQQFPDLHSELNLSSLELGDSALYFCASSSSGRAGTGELFFGEGSRLTVL.

This chain connects TRBV5-1 to TRBJ1-1; no definite D call. Trimming cost V 3 bases and J 7 bases, with 7 bases left between them. There are 11 residues in the CDR3. Germline loops: CDR1 SGHRS, CDR2 YFSETQ. The CDR3 protein is CASSSQVEAFF. The CDR3 region has the DNA TGCGCCAGCAGCTCCCAGGTTGAAGCTTTCTTT. The whole variable domain, remainder taken from reference TRBV5-1 and TRBJ1-1, is KAGVTQTPRYLIKTRGQQVTLSCSPISGHRSVSWYQQTPGQGLQFLFEYFSETQRNKGNFPGRFSGRQFSNSRSEMNVSTLELGDSALYLCASSSQVEAFFGQGTRLTVV.

This chain connects TRBV6-5 to TRBJ1-5; D ambiguous. V lost 6 bases and J 3 bases, leaving 12 bases between the germline ends. The CDR3 runs to 14 residues. Germline V gene data show CDR1 as MNHEY and CDR2 as SVGAGI. The CDR3 is CASRDTVINQPQHF. CDR3 sequence (DNA): TGTGCCAGCAGAGATACGGTAATCAATCAGCCCCAGCATTTT.

The chain uses TRBV28 and TRBJ2-7; tentatively, D is TRBD2 (5 bases). The V and J ends lost 2 bases and 3 bases respectively, with 11 bases between them. The germline CDR1 and CDR2 sequences are MDHEN and SYDVKM. CDR3 length: 14 amino acids. The CDR3 spells CASSLPGVYYEQYF. DNA of the CDR3: TGTGCCAGCAGTTTACCCGGGGTTTACTACGAGCAGTACTTC.